A single sample is the source of the 20 T cell receptor beta chains below, sequenced in a study of cytomegalovirus exposure and HLA in healthy donors. Vbeta (60) and Jbeta (13) primers were used in the PCR. Using immunoSEQ multiplex PCR, the repertoire was profiled, and TCRdb retains in-frame clones only, with some absent. The table shows a few hundred thousand clones, with about 77% occurring only once. Source material: PBMCs. The receptors stem from a young woman in good health and CMV-seronegative.

The V and J genes are TRBV7-9 and TRBJ1-3, with 7 bases identical to TRBD1. The germline gives CDR1 SEHNR, CDR2 FQNEAQ (reference sequence). CDR3 length: 16 amino acids. V lost 5 bases to trimming and J lost 0 bases; unmatched junction nucleotides: 7. The CDR3 sequence: CASSRDSLRSGNTIYF. The CDR3 nucleotides are TGTGCCAGCAGCCGGGACAGTCTTCGCTCTGGAAACACCATATATTTT.

The V gene is TRBV28, the J gene TRBJ2-3; no reliable D call. V was clipped by 2 bases and J by 8 bases, with 8 bases between them. CDR1 MDHEN and CDR2 SYDVKM come from the germline V gene. The CDR3 spans 12 residues. DNA of the CDR3: TGTGCCAGCAGTTTAGTGGCTGGTACGCAGTATTTT. Amino acids: CASSLVAGTQYF. Complete variable domain (other parts from reference TRBV28 and TRBJ2-3): DVKVTQSSRYLVKRTGEKVFLECVQDMDHENMFWYRQDPGLGLRLIYFSYDVKMKEKGDIPEGYSVSREKKERFSLILESASTNQTSMYLCASSLVAGTQYFGPGTRLTVL.

In this sample, this clone turned up once. The CDR3 protein is CASSPVSGRVRNEQFF. The DNA for the CDR3 is TGTGCCAGCTCACCGGTCAGCGGGAGGGTGAGGAATGAGCAGTTCTTC. This chain uses TRBV18 with TRBJ2-1; 10 nucleotides line up with TRBD2. Germline loops: CDR1 KGHSH, CDR2 LQKENI. The V and J ends lost 3 bases and 7 bases, in that order; junction bases with no gene match: 9. The CDR3 length is 16 residues.

This chain connects TRBV7-3 to TRBJ1-6; D gene ambiguous. CDR3 length: 15 residues. The V gene lost 0 bases and the J gene lost 4 bases, with 7 bases spanning the gap. Germline assignment: CDR1 SGHTA and CDR2 FQGTGA. The CDR3 reads CASSLTSSYNSPLHF. DNA of the CDR3: TGTGCCAGCAGCTTAACTTCCAGTTATAATTCACCCCTCCACTTT.

The chain couples TRBV7-9 to TRBJ2-7; D gene unclear. The CDR3 runs to 14 residues. Trimming removed 7 bases from V and 0 bases from J, with 13 bases in between. CDR1 is SEHNR and CDR2 is FQNEAQ in the germline V gene (reference sequence). CDR3 region: CASNPGSSSYEQYF. The DNA of the CDR3 is TGTGCCAGCAACCCCGGGTCCTCCTCCTACGAGCAGTACTTC.

The gene calls are TRBV23-1 and TRBJ1-6; no reliable D call. TRBV23-1 is marked as an open reading frame, function uncertain. The V end was cut by 0 bases, the J end by 10 bases, with 19 bases between. This CDR3 comprises 17 residues. CDR3 DNA: TGCGCCAGCAGTCAATCGAAAAGGTGCCTGGGCGTATCACCCCTCCACTTT. Protein: CASSQSKRCLGVSPLHF.

The chain uses TRBV7-9 and TRBJ2-1; 7 bases are a match to TRBD1. The ends lost 3 bases at V and 12 bases at J; junction bases unmatched: 5. This CDR3 region has 12 residues. CDR1 and CDR2 from the germline V gene are SEHNR and FQNEAQ (reference sequence). The CDR3 loop is CASSFTGDAQFF. The CDR3 region has the DNA TGTGCCAGCAGCTTTACAGGGGATGCGCAGTTCTTC.

V gene TRBV19 combines with J gene TRBJ1-1; the D gene is possibly TRBD1 (5 bases). Germline V gene lookup returns CDR1 LNHDA and CDR2 SQIVND (reference sequence). Trimming shortened V by 5 bases and J by 1 base, and 11 bases separated the two germline ends. There are 14 residues in the CDR3. DNA for the CDR3: TGTGCCAGTAGTCCCGGGGGAGGGAACACTGAAGCTTTCTTT. Translation: CASSPGGGNTEAFF.

The CDR3 nucleotides read TGTGCCTGGACCAAGGGGCGTAGCACAGATACGCAGTATTTT. Its protein product is CAWTKGRSTDTQYF. The chain has TRBV30 and TRBJ2-3, with a tentative D call TRBD1 (5 bases). This CDR3 spans 14 amino acids. The V gene's germline CDR1 is GTSNPN and CDR2 SVGIG (reference sequence). Deletions cut 4 bases from V and 0 bases from J, with 11 bases between.

In this sample, this clone turned up a few times. Within the sample, other DNA sequences also encode this same CDR3. The chain couples TRBV29-1 to TRBJ1-2; TRBD1 matches at 9 bases. From germline, CDR1 is SQVTM and CDR2 ANQGSEA. The CDR3 covers 12 residues. V shed 6 bases, J shed 2 bases, and the junction held 1 base outside the gene matches. The CDR3 here is CSVGQGNYGYTF. The CDR3 nucleotides are TGCAGCGTGGGACAGGGCAACTATGGCTACACCTTC. Based on the CDR3 plus reference TRBV29-1 and TRBJ1-2, the full variable domain is SAVISQKPSRDICQRGTSLTIQCQVDSQVTMMFWYRQQPGQSLTLIATANQGSEATYESGFVIDKFPISRPNLTFSTLTVSNMSPEDSSIYLCSVGQGNYGYTFGSGTRLTVV.

J is TRBJ2-2 and V is TRBV27; D possibly corresponds to TRBD2 (5 bases). V lost 3 bases and J lost 5, with 10 bases in between. The CDR3 is 14 amino acids. Germline CDR1 reads MNHEY; CDR2 reads SMNVEV (reference sequence). CDR3 protein: CASSFGSGTGELFF. Here the CDR3 DNA reads TGTGCCAGCAGTTTTGGTTCGGGGACCGGGGAGCTGTTTTTT.

This rearrangement joins TRBV6-5 to TRBJ2-7; D is undetermined. Germline assignment: CDR1 MNHEY and CDR2 SVGAGI. Trimming pared 2 bases from V and 2 bases from J, leaving 7 bases between. The CDR3 has 13 residues. The CDR3 here is CASSYAGTYEQYF. The CDR3 nucleotides are TGTGCCAGCAGTTACGCAGGAACCTACGAGCAGTACTTC.

This chain connects TRBV6-5 to TRBJ2-7, with 7 bases lining up with TRBD2. V trimming: 2 bases; J trimming: 3 bases; junction bases outside the gene matches: 7. This CDR3 has 15 residues. CDR1 is MNHEY and CDR2 is SVGAGI in the germline V gene. CDR3 protein: CASSYDHGGGYEQYF. The DNA for the CDR3 is TGTGCCAGCAGTTACGACCATGGGGGGGGCTACGAGCAGTACTTC.

This chain uses TRBV6-5 with TRBJ2-2, with 7 bases aligning to TRBD1. The CDR3 loop spans 15 amino acids. From germline, CDR1 is MNHEY and CDR2 SVGAGI. Losses at the gene ends were 7 bases for V and 0 bases for J; bases not matched to a gene: 5. CDR3 region: CASNPTGTNTGELFF. The CDR3 nucleotides read TGTGCCAGCAATCCGACAGGGACGAACACCGGGGAGCTGTTTTTT.

This chain joins TRBV9 and TRBJ2-7, with D maybe TRBD1 (6 bases). Trimming pared 5 bases from V and 0 bases from J, leaving 9 bases between. Germline V gene lookup returns CDR1 SGDLS and CDR2 YYNGEE. The CDR3 length is 13 residues. Written as DNA, the CDR3 is TGTGCCAGCAGTCGGGACAACTCCTACGAGCAGTACTTC. Its protein product is CASSRDNSYEQYF.

As to this clone: One end of the junction fails to match germline, which may point to a read error. The chain combines TRBV7-9 with TRBJ2-7; 9 positions agree with TRBD2. The germline V gene encodes CDR1 SEHNR and CDR2 FQNEAQ (reference sequence). The CDR3 runs 16 residues. The DNA for the CDR3 is TGTTCCAGCAGTTCGGCGGGAGGGGGCGAGCCCTACGAGCAGTACTTC. Translating it yields CSSSSAGGGEPYEQYF.

This chain joins TRBV27 and TRBJ1-1; 7 bases are shared with TRBD1. The CDR3 is made up of 15 amino acids. V shed 6 bases and J 0 bases; nucleotides not matched to a gene: 7. From germline, CDR1 is MNHEY and CDR2 SMNVEV (reference sequence). Here the CDR3 reads CASRYSGGMNTEAFF. For the CDR3, the DNA is TGTGCCAGCAGGTACTCAGGGGGAATGAACACTGAAGCTTTCTTT.

The chain recombines TRBV9 with TRBJ2-2; no clear D gene. CDR1 SGDLS and CDR2 YYNGEE come from the germline V gene. The CDR3 consists of 14 residues. Trimming stripped 2 bases from V and 0 bases from J, with 5 bases between. The CDR3 DNA follows: TGTGCCAGCAGCGTGCAGTCGAACACCGGGGAGCTGTTTTTT. Amino acids: CASSVQSNTGELFF.

This chain joins TRBV6-1 and TRBJ2-7; 8 bases map to TRBD2. The CDR3 sequence is 15 residues long. Trimming removed 0 bases from V and 4 bases from J; junction bases left unmatched: 5. Germline assignment: CDR1 MNHNS and CDR2 SASEGT. The CDR3 DNA reads as TGTGCCAGCAGTGAAGCAGGAGCGGGGGAATACGAGCAGTACTTC. Translated: CASSEAGAGEYEQYF.

The chain recombines TRBV7-9 with TRBJ2-5, with TRBD1 identical over 9 bases. The CDR3 runs 15 residues. Germline values: CDR1 SEHNR, CDR2 FQNEAQ (reference sequence). Trimming removed 5 bases from V and 5 bases from J; junction bases left unmatched: 9. The CDR3 nucleotides read TGTGCCAGCAGCCCCCGGACAGGGGTTGTGGAGACCCAGTACTTC. Protein: CASSPRTGVVETQYF.